The 30 T cell receptor beta chains below all came from one sample that was sequenced in a study of T cell responses to AZD1222 COVID-19 vaccine. TCRdb's copy holds only in-frame clones and misses some; the assay was immunoSEQ multiplex PCR. The table lists some 190,000 clones, 80% to 95% of them singletons, with around 1.9% in the top ten. The material was peripheral blood, obtained 28 days after the second AZD1222 dose. These receptors were taken from an adult who received the AZD1222 COVID-19 vaccine.

The rearrangement joins TRBV28 to TRBJ2-7; D might be TRBD1 (7 bases). This CDR3 has 14 amino acids. The germline gives CDR1 MDHEN, CDR2 SYDVKM. The V end lost 6 bases, the J end lost 1 base, and 13 bases lay between the germline ends. The CDR3, as DNA: TGTGCCAGCAGAAAGACAGGGACTTCCTACGAGCAGTACTTC. Protein product: CASRKTGTSYEQYF.

The V and J genes are TRBV7-3 and TRBJ2-1; TRBD2 aligns across 8 bases. The CDR3 sequence is 17 residues long. Germline V CDR1 and CDR2: SGHTA, FQGTGA. V shed 5 bases and J 2 bases; nucleotides not matched to a gene: 11. CDR3 protein: CASSALPGLGTYNEQFF. In DNA form, the CDR3 reads TGTGCCAGCAGCGCGTTACCGGGACTAGGGACCTACAATGAGCAGTTCTTC.

The rearrangement uses TRBV4-3 and TRBJ1-1; TRBD1 is a possible D gene (5 bases). Trimming took 1 base from V and 7 from J, leaving 10 bases between them. Germline V gene sequence: CDR1 LGHNA, CDR2 YSLEER. CDR3 length: 13 amino acids. The CDR3 DNA reads TGCGCCAGCAGCCAAGGAGGCGGGGGTGAAGCTTTCTTT. It codes for CASSQGGGGEAFF.

The chain joins TRBV7-2 to TRBJ1-3; D not certain. The CDR3 sequence is 16 residues long. Per the germline V gene, CDR1 is SGHTA and CDR2 is FQGNSA. V lost 2 bases and J lost 3, with 14 bases in between. Here the CDR3 DNA reads TGTGCCAGCAGCTTACACGGGATCCAAAATGGAAACACCATATATTTT. This translates into CASSLHGIQNGNTIYF.

CDR3 protein: CASLMGATNEQYF. The CDR3 DNA sequence: TGTGCCTCACTGATGGGGGCTACGAACGAGCAGTACTTC. The chain combines TRBV2 with TRBJ2-7; possibly TRBD1 for D (6 bases). V lost 11 bases and J 5 bases, leaving 19 bases between the germline ends. This CDR3 is 13 amino acids long. Germline lookup yields CDR1 SNHLY and CDR2 FYNNEI.

V is TRBV7-2 and J is TRBJ2-7; D possibly matches TRBD1 or TRBD2 (5 bases each). The CDR3 has 14 residues. The germline V gene encodes CDR1 SGHTA and CDR2 FQGNSA. V was clipped by 5 bases and J by 3 bases, with 14 bases between them. As DNA, the CDR3 is TGTGCCAGCAGCGAGGGGCGCGTCAACTACGAGCAGTACTTC. This codes for CASSEGRVNYEQYF.

The J gene is TRBJ1-5, the V gene TRBV5-6, with a tentative D call TRBD1 (6 bases). This CDR3 has 14 amino acids. Trimming left V 2 bases short and J 7 bases short, with 13 bases between. Germline V lookup: CDR1 SGHDT, CDR2 YYEEEE. Here the CDR3 reads CASSLYREWQPQHF. CDR3 DNA: TGTGCCAGCAGCTTATACAGGGAATGGCAGCCCCAGCATTTT.

This clone has just one count. The chain is built from TRBV9 and TRBJ2-1, with 9 positions matching TRBD2. The ends lost 0 bases at V and 7 bases at J; junction bases unmatched: 8. CDR1 and CDR2 from the germline V gene are SGDLS and YYNGEE. The CDR3 length is 16 residues. The CDR3 region has the DNA TGTGCCAGCAGCGTAGATGGCGGGGGGGCGATGAATGAGCAGTTCTTC. Translated: CASSVDGGGAMNEQFF.

V and J are TRBV12-3 or TRBV12-4 and TRBJ2-3, with unresolved D. Trimming pared 6 bases from V and 2 bases from J, leaving 3 bases between. CDR3 size: 11 residues. The CDR3 here is CASRSTDTQYF. The CDR3 bases are TGTGCCAGCAGGTCCACAGATACGCAGTATTTT.

This clone appeared a single time. The CDR3 nucleotides are TGTGCCAGCAGTGAAATTCCTGAAAAACTGTTTTTT. Translated, it gives CASSEIPEKLFF. The rearrangement joins TRBV6-1 to TRBJ1-4; D is unclear. Trimming took off 2 bases at V and 7 bases at J, with 5 bases between the two ends. The CDR3 is 12 amino acids. Germline loops: CDR1 MNHNS, CDR2 SASEGT.

The rearrangement links TRBV4-3 to TRBJ2-7, with D possibly matching TRBD1 (6 bases). Trimming cost V 7 bases and J 7 bases, with 23 bases left between them. Germline V gives CDR1 LGHNA, CDR2 YSLEER. This CDR3 has 15 residues. CDR3 region: CASNQGWGQSGEQYF. The DNA for the CDR3 is TGCGCCAGCAACCAGGGGTGGGGACAAAGCGGTGAGCAGTACTTC.

The chain joins TRBV5-8 to TRBJ1-5, with TRBD1 identical over 7 bases. This CDR3 contains 14 residues. V lost 4 bases to trimming and J lost 5 bases; unmatched junction nucleotides: 6. Germline assignment: CDR1 SGHTS and CDR2 YDEGEE. The CDR3 sequence is CASSQGQADQPQHF. The DNA of the CDR3 is TGTGCCAGCAGCCAAGGACAGGCGGATCAGCCCCAGCATTTT.

The chain has TRBV9 and TRBJ2-3; no clear D. V dropped 4 bases and J dropped 0 bases, with 6 bases sitting between them. CDR1 SGDLS and CDR2 YYNGEE come from the germline V gene. The CDR3 contains 13 residues. The CDR3 region is CASSPTSTDTQYF. CDR3 DNA: TGTGCCAGCAGCCCCACCAGCACAGATACGCAGTATTTT.

The rearrangement uses TRBV7-2 and TRBJ2-1; 7 nucleotides match TRBD2. Trimming cost V 2 bases and J 2 bases; bases outside gene matches: 6. The CDR3 contains 16 residues. CDR1 and CDR2 (germline): SGHTA, FQGNSA. CDR3 coding DNA: TGTGCCAGCAGCTTATGGGCAGGGACTACCTACAATGAGCAGTTCTTC. It encodes CASSLWAGTTYNEQFF.

The rearrangement links TRBV19 to TRBJ1-1; TRBD1 matches at 7 bases. The CDR3 length is 15 residues. Germline V CDR1 and CDR2: LNHDA, SQIVND (reference sequence). V was pared by 10 bases and J by 3 bases, with 14 bases of the junction left unmatched. The CDR3 is CATRAPTGMDTEAFF. CDR3 sequence (DNA): TGTGCCACCCGAGCACCGACAGGGATGGACACTGAAGCTTTCTTT.

The chain carries TRBV11-2 and TRBJ1-2; D is undetermined. The CDR3 sequence is 13 residues long. The germline CDR1 and CDR2 sequences are SGHAT and FQNNGV. Trimming took 0 bases from V and 5 from J, leaving 7 bases between them. The CDR3 DNA is TGTGCCAGCAGCTTAGACTACACTTATGGCTACACCTTC. The encoded protein is CASSLDYTYGYTF. Full variable domain (missing parts from reference TRBV11-2 and TRBJ1-2): EAGVAQSPRYKIIEKRQSVAFWCNPISGHATLYWYQQILGQGPKLLIQFQNNGVVDDSQLPKDRFSAERLKGVDSTLKIQPAKLEDSAVYLCASSLDYTYGYTFGSGTRLTVV.

The chain carries TRBV10-3 and TRBJ1-2; no clear D. Deletions cut 0 bases from V and 7 bases from J, with 6 bases between. The CDR3 is 12 amino acids. Germline V gene sequence: CDR1 ENHRY, CDR2 SYGVKD. DNA of the CDR3: TGTGCCATCAGTGAGTCAGTAGTTGGCTACACCTTC. It encodes CAISESVVGYTF.

The gene calls are TRBV6-5 and TRBJ2-7; either TRBD1 or TRBD2 may fit D (5 bases each). The V gene's germline CDR1 is MNHEY and CDR2 SVGAGI. Trimming removed 0 bases at V and 3 bases at J, with 15 bases between. This CDR3 is 16 amino acids long. This CDR3 is CASSYSGDLMNYEQYF. CDR3 DNA sequence: TGTGCCAGCAGTTACTCGGGGGACCTGATGAACTACGAGCAGTACTTC.

This clone was observed a handful of times. J is TRBJ2-1 and V is TRBV6-1, with D possibly TRBD1 on 5 matching bases. This CDR3 is 12 amino acids long. The ends were cut back, 2 bases at V and 9 bases at J, with 8 bases in the middle. Germline V gene lookup returns CDR1 MNHNS and CDR2 SASEGT. In DNA form, the CDR3 reads TGTGCCAGCAGTGAAAGGGGTCGTGAGCAGTTCTTC. It encodes CASSERGREQFF.

The J gene is TRBJ2-1, the V gene TRBV18; tentative D call: TRBD2 (5 bases). The CDR3 extends over 14 amino acids. Trimming took 3 bases from V and 5 from J, leaving 11 bases between them. Germline V gene data show CDR1 as KGHSH and CDR2 as LQKENI. The CDR3 here is CASSPERINNEQFF. The DNA for the CDR3 is TGTGCCAGCTCACCGGAGCGGATAAACAATGAGCAGTTCTTC.

V gene TRBV15 combines with J gene TRBJ2-2; no clear D. The CDR3 is 16 amino acids. The germline V gene has CDR1 LNHNV and CDR2 YYDKDF (reference sequence). Trimming took 0 bases from V and 5 from J, leaving 13 bases between them. The CDR3 DNA reads TGTGCCACCAGCAGAGATTACATGTTGGAGACCGGGGAGCTGTTTTTT. This encodes CATSRDYMLETGELFF.

The J gene is TRBJ2-1, the V gene TRBV28; 7 positions agree with TRBD2. Per the germline V gene, CDR1 is MDHEN and CDR2 is SYDVKM. The CDR3 spans 16 residues. V gave up 5 bases and J gave up 8 bases; unmatched junction bases: 15. CDR3 sequence (DNA): TGTGCCAGCAGTCTATTTCGGCCAGCGGGACTCGATGAGCAGTTCTTC. Translating gives CASSLFRPAGLDEQFF.

The chain recombines TRBV4-3 with TRBJ2-2; D not resolved. The CDR3 contains 15 residues. Germline V gene data show CDR1 as LGHNA and CDR2 as YSLEER. Between the trimmed V and J ends, which lost 2 bases and 0 bases, there was a span of 7 bases. As DNA, the CDR3 is TGCGCCAGCAGCCAACAGAGTTCGAACACCGGGGAGCTGTTTTTT. Its translation: CASSQQSSNTGELFF.

J is TRBJ1-3 and V is TRBV28; the D gene is possibly TRBD1 (6 bases). CDR3 size: 15 residues. Trimming shortened V by 3 bases and J by 4 bases, and 13 bases separated the two germline ends. CDR1 MDHEN and CDR2 SYDVKM come from the germline V gene. CDR3 sequence (DNA): TGTGCCAGCAGTTTGGCTCCCACAGGGGGAAACACCATATATTTT. Translated: CASSLAPTGGNTIYF.

The chain uses TRBV7-2 and TRBJ2-5; TRBD1 is a possible D gene (5 bases). The ends were cut back, 2 bases at V and 2 bases at J, with 12 bases in the middle. This CDR3 is built from 15 residues. Per the germline V gene, CDR1 is SGHTA and CDR2 is FQGNSA. This chain's CDR3 is CASSLLRGTQETQYF. As DNA, the CDR3 is TGTGCCAGCAGCTTACTTAGGGGTACACAAGAGACCCAGTACTTC.

The sample holds many counts of this clone. The chain recombines TRBV5-8 with TRBJ2-4; tentative D call: TRBD1 (5 bases). This CDR3 is 14 amino acids long. From germline, CDR1 is SGHTS and CDR2 YDEGEE. V shed 1 base and J shed 6 bases, with 11 bases lying between them. The CDR3 here is CASSLWGSGNIQYF. For the CDR3, the DNA is TGTGCCAGCAGCTTGTGGGGCTCGGGAAACATTCAGTACTTC. Full variable domain (remainder filled in from reference TRBV5-8 and TRBJ2-4): EAGVTQSPTHLIKTRGQQATLRCSPISGHTSVYWYQQALGLGLQFLLWYDEGEERNRGNFPPRFSGRQFPNYSSELNVNALELEDSALYLCASSLWGSGNIQYFGAGTRLSVL.

This clone was observed a handful of times. This rearrangement joins TRBV2 to TRBJ2-2; the match to TRBD2 covers 13 bases. The CDR3 loop spans 16 amino acids. Germline CDR1 and CDR2: SNHLY and FYNNEI. V was clipped by 6 bases and J by 2 bases; unmatched bases: 3. The CDR3, as DNA: TGTGCCAGCAGGACTAGCGGGGGGATTAACACCGGGGAGCTGTTTTTT. As protein: CASRTSGGINTGELFF.

J is TRBJ1-5 and V is TRBV10-1; weak D call: TRBD1 (6 bases). CDR1 and CDR2 (germline): WNHNN, SYGVQD (reference sequence). V lost 5 bases to trimming and J lost 4 bases, with 24 bases between them. The CDR3 contains 18 residues. CDR3 sequence reads: CASSIPPFWQGRNQPQHF. Here the CDR3 DNA reads TGCGCCAGCAGTATTCCCCCGTTTTGGCAGGGGCGAAATCAGCCCCAGCATTTT.

This clone was seen more than once but under ten times. The chain has TRBV18 and TRBJ2-2; 8 bases map to TRBD2. Germline CDR1 KGHSH, CDR2 LQKENI. The CDR3 extends over 17 amino acids. The V gene end was trimmed by 4 bases and the J gene end by 0 bases; junction bases not matched to a gene: 7. The CDR3 reads CASSRLAGSTNTGELFF. DNA for the CDR3: TGTGCCAGCTCACGCTTAGCGGGGTCTACGAACACCGGGGAGCTGTTTTTT. Combining the CDR3 with reference TRBV18 and TRBJ2-2 gives the whole variable domain NAGVMQNPRHLVRRRGQEARLRCSPMKGHSHVYWYRQLPEEGLKFMVYLQKENIIDESGMPKERFSAEFPKEGPSILRIQQVVRGDSAAYFCASSRLAGSTNTGELFFGEGSRLTVL.

The chain employs TRBV19 and TRBJ1-2; TRBD1 might be the D (6 bases). This CDR3 is built from 15 residues. V was clipped by 3 bases and J by 4 bases, with 15 bases between them. The germline V gene encodes CDR1 LNHDA and CDR2 SQIVND (reference sequence). The CDR3 spells CASSMTPVGGYGYTF. CDR3 in DNA: TGTGCCAGTAGTATGACCCCGGTAGGGGGCTATGGCTACACCTTC.